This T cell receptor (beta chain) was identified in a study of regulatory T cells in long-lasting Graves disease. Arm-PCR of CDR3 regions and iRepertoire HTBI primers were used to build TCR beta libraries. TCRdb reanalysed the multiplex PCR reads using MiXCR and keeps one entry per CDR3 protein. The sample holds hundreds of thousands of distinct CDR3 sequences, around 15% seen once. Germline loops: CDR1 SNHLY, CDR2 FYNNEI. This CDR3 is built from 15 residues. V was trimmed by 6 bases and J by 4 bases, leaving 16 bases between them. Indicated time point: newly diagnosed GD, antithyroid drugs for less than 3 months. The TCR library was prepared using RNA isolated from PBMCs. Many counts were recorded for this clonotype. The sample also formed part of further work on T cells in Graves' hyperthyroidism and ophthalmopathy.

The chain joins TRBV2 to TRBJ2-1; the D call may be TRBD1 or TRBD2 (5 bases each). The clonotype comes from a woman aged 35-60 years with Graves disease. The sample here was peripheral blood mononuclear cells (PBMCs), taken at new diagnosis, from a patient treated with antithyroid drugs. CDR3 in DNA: TGTGCCAGCAGCCCATGGGGGTCGGGGTACAATGAGCAGTTCTTC. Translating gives CASSPWGSGYNEQFF.